In its sample, the clone carrying this T cell receptor (beta chain) was seen many times. Its antigen is not known. The data stem from a study of T cells in Graves' hyperthyroidism and ophthalmopathy. Study as a whole: Peripheral blood was taken when the disease was first diagnosed, before any treatment began.

RNA transcripts yielded amplified TCR beta CDR3 regions. The HTBI primer set served for first-round RT-PCR of the TCR CDR3. TCRdb re-analysed the multiplex PCR reads in MiXCR, keeping a single row per CDR3 protein. This table has around 600,000 distinct CDR3 sequences, 14% appearing once. Notes on the study in general: Model predictions of ophthalmopathy came a median approximately seven months before onset.

The CDR3 length is 14 residues. The V and J ends lost 4 bases and 1 base respectively, with 9 bases between them. Germline lookup yields CDR1 SNHLY and CDR2 FYNNEI. Criteria for exclusion of patients were uncontrolled infection, other autoimmune disease, pregnancy or lactation. The chain uses TRBV2 and TRBJ2-3; a weak D match, TRBD2 (6 bases). This receptor was obtained from a woman aged 18-29 years with Graves' ophthalmopathy. Sequences were obtained from blood. The CDR3: CASSGGTRTDTQYF. CDR3 in DNA: TGTGCCAGCAGTGGCGGGACCCGCACAGATACGCAGTATTTT.